This TCR beta chain was sequenced for a study of T-cell reconstitution after alpha-beta-depleted transplantation in children (dated by TCRdb to about 2016). Notes on the research overall: T-cell immune reconstitution after TCRalphabeta/CD19-depleted allogeneic hematopoietic cell transplantation in children was quantitatively tracked in the study by means of TCR repertoire profiling. Broad study findings and their caveats: The frequencies of hyperexpanded clones fell over the following months, and after one year, T-cell counts and TCRbeta diversity were mostly attributed to newly produced T cells. In some patients, high TCRbeta diversity at day 60 was attributed to recipient T cells and intrathymic progenitors that had survived conditioning. Apparently early alphabetaT-cell count recovery about two months after transplant reportedly relied on only several hundred rapidly expanded clones derived from non-depleted graft cells.

This clonotype was detected only a few times. Its target antigen remains unknown. No much larger clonotype is one base removed from it; base qualities were not supplied. Libraries were constructed by PCR. Sequencing used an Illumina HiSeq 2500. TCR libraries were prepared with molecular barcoding, using unique molecular identifiers to normalize TCRbeta repertoire quantification. TCRdb applied fastp at Q25 and MiXCR to the public reads, then kept only in-frame beta chains. Here each entry gathers all rows of one CDR3 protein and keeps the most common genes and DNA. For this sample the table gives fewer than 1 million distinct CDR3 sequences, of which approximately 15% were detected only once. The ten largest clones take up about 4.6% of the sample. CDR1 and CDR2, per the germline V gene, are SGHRS and YFSETQ. V drops 0 bases and J drops 0 bases, leaving 16 bases in between. Inclusive of the bounding cysteine and phenylalanine, the CDR3 is 18 residues long. Only the CDR3 region is kept as DNA, spanning 54 bases read in frame from base 1.

This specimen's treatment or condition label, interpreted: allogeneic hematopoietic cell transplantation with graft depleted of TCRalphabeta T cells and CD19 B cells. Transplant recipients were children who received TCRalphabeta/CD19-depleted allogeneic hematopoietic cell grafts. Here the chain combines TRBV5-1 and TRBJ2-4; TRBD2 is a weak D gene call, 5 bases matching. The sequence derives from a male patient under 18 who had a stem cell transplant for acute lymphoblastic leukemia, so the T cells may come from the graft donor. Sequenced here: PBMCs, mostly from graft donor cells, sampled 360 days after TCRalphabeta/CD19-depleted stem cell transplant. The CDR3 reads as follows: CASSLEARWAGAKNIQYF. The sequenced DNA is TGCGCCAGCAGCTTGGAAGCCCGTTGGGCGGGAGCCAAAAACATTCAGTACTTC.